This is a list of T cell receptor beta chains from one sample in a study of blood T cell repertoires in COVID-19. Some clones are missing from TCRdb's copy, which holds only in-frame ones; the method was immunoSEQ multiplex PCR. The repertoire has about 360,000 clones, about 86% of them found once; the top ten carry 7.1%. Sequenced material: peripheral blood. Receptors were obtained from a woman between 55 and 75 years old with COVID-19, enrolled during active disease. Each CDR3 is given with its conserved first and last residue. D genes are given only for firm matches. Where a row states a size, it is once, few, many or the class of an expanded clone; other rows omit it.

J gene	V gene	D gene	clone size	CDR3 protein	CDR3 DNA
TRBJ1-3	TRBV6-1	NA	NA	CASSETGGSSGNTIYF	TGTGCCAGCAGTGAAACGGGAGGGAGCTCTGGAAACACCATATATTTT
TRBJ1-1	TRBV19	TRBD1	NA	CASSTRQGRNTEAFF	TGTGCCAGTAGTACGAGACAGGGTCGTAACACTGAAGCTTTCTTT
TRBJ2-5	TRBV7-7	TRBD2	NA	CASSLGTSGGAVETQYF	TGTGCCAGCAGCTTAGGAACTAGCGGGGGGGCCGTGGAGACCCAGTACTTC
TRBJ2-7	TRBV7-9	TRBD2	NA	CASSFYSGYEQYF	TGTGCCAGCAGCTTCTATAGCGGGTACGAGCAGTACTTC
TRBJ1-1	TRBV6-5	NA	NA	CASSPGVRTEAFF	TGTGCCAGCAGTCCAGGGGTAAGAACTGAAGCTTTCTTT
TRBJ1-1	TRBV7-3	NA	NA	CASSLDGFGEAFF	TGTGCCAGCAGCTTAGACGGCTTCGGGGAAGCTTTCTTT
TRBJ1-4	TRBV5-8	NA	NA	CASRPGLATNEKLFF	TGTGCCAGCAGGCCCGGCCTAGCAACTAATGAAAAACTGTTTTTT
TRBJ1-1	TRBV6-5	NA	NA	CASSYWGEKNTEAFF	TGTGCCAGCAGTTACTGGGGGGAAAAGAACACTGAAGCTTTCTTT
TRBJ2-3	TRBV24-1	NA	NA	CATSDLATDTQYF	TGTGCCACCAGTGATTTAGCGACAGATACGCAGTATTTT
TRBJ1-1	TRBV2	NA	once	CASRSVQNTEAFF	TGTGCCAGCAGATCCGTACAGAACACTGAAGCTTTCTTT
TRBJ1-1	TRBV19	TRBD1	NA	CASSGPGQVNTEAFF	TGTGCCAGTAGTGGGCCGGGACAGGTCAACACTGAAGCTTTCTTT
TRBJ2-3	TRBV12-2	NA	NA	CASRLEGAGTIHSTDTQYF	TGTGCAAGTCGCTTAGAGGGGGCGGGGACCATACACAGCACAGATACGCAGTATTTT
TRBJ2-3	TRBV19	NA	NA	CASSIRRTRDTQYF	TGTGCCAGTAGTATAAGACGGACTCGGGATACGCAGTATTTT
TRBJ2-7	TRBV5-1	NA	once	CASSLGTADEQYF	TGCGCCAGCAGCCTAGGAACCGCGGACGAGCAGTACTTC
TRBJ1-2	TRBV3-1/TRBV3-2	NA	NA	CASTRAASNYGYTF	TGTGCCAGCACCCGCGCTGCGAGTAACTATGGCTACACCTTC
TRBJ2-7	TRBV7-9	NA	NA	CASSLVGQNYEQYF	TGTGCCAGCAGCTTAGTTGGACAGAACTACGAGCAGTACTTC
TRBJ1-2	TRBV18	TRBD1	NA	CASSPMTGTDGYTF	TGTGCCAGCTCACCAATGACAGGGACGGATGGCTACACCTTC
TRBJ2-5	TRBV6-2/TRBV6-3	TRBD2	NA	CASSYETSGGPDETQYF	TGTGCCAGCAGTTACGAGACTAGCGGGGGGCCGGATGAGACCCAGTACTTC
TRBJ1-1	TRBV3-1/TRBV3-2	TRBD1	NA	CASRPTGAEAFF	TGTGCCAGCAGGCCTACAGGGGCTGAAGCTTTCTTT
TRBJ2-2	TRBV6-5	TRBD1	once	CASSTTGVPGELFF	TGTGCCAGCAGTACCACAGGGGTCCCCGGGGAGCTGTTTTTT
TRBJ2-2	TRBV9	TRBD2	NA	CASSLIAGGPGELFF	TGTGCCAGCAGCCTTATAGCGGGGGGGCCCGGGGAGCTGTTTTTT
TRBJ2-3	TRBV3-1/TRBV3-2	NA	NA	CASSHRDLTTDTQYF	TGTGCCAGCAGCCACCGGGACTTAACCACAGATACGCAGTATTTT
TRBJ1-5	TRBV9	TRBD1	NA	CASGGQGAVQPQHF	TGTGCCAGCGGGGGACAGGGGGCTGTACAGCCCCAGCATTTT
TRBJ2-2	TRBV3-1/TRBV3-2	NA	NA	CASSQYAGELFF	TGTGCCAGCAGCCAGTATGCCGGGGAGCTGTTTTTT
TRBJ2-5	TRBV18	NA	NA	CASSPQGTPTGETQYF	TGTGCCAGCTCACCACAGGGGACGCCTACAGGGGAGACCCAGTACTTC
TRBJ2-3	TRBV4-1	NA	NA	CASSQVPGQLNSDTQYF	TGCGCCAGCAGCCAAGTCCCAGGACAGCTTAATAGTGATACGCAGTATTTT
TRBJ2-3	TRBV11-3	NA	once	CASSSGGLNTDTQYF	TGTGCCAGCAGCAGTGGGGGACTCAACACAGATACGCAGTATTTT
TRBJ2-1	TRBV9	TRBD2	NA	CASSVATAGSSYNEQFF	TGTGCCAGCAGCGTAGCCACAGCGGGGAGCTCCTACAATGAGCAGTTCTTC
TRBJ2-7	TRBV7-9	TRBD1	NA	CASSRRDRSIEQYF	TGTGCCAGCAGCCGCCGGGACAGGTCTATTGAGCAGTACTTC
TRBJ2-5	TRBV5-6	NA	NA	CASSAAWGRGGEETQYF	TGTGCCAGCAGCGCAGCATGGGGGCGCGGGGGAGAAGAGACCCAGTACTTC
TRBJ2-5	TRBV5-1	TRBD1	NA	CASRDRTLQETQYF	TGCGCCAGTCGGGACAGGACCCTACAAGAGACCCAGTACTTC
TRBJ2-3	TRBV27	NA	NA	CASSPKGGVKTDTQYF	TGTGCCAGCAGCCCAAAGGGCGGGGTTAAGACAGATACGCAGTATTTT
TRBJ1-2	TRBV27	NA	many	CASSPRGAGSGYTF	TGTGCCAGCAGCCCACGCGGGGCAGGGAGTGGCTACACCTTC
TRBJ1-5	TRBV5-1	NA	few	CASSISAGLGQPQHF	TGCGCCAGCAGTATCTCAGCCGGCCTCGGGCAGCCCCAGCATTTT
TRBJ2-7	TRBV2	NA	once	CASSFLGSAYEQYF	TGTGCCAGCAGTTTTCTAGGTTCGGCTTACGAGCAGTACTTC
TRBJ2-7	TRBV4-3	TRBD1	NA	CASSQPGQAGEQYF	TGCGCCAGCAGCCAACCAGGACAGGCAGGCGAGCAGTACTTC
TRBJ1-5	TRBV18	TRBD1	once	CASSPARQGASNQPQHF	TGTGCCAGCTCACCTGCTCGACAGGGGGCGAGCAATCAGCCCCAGCATTTT
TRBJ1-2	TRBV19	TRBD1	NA	CASRDPGQGSYGYTF	TGTGCCAGTAGAGACCCGGGACAGGGATCCTATGGCTACACCTTC
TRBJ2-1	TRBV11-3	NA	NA	CASSFAPISLPFF	TGTGCCAGCAGCTTCGCACCTATTTCCCTCCCGTTCTTC
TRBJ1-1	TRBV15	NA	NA	CASGPVSGTEAFF	TGTGCCTCCGGGCCGGTAAGCGGCACTGAAGCTTTCTTT
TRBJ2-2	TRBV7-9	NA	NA	CASSSTGNTGELFF	TGTGCCAGCAGCTCGACAGGGAACACCGGGGAGCTGTTTTTT
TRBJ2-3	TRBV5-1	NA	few	CASSFHTSTDTQYF	TGCGCCAGCAGCTTCCATACTAGCACAGATACGCAGTATTTT
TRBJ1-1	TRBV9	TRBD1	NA	CASSPRQGALGTEAFF	TGTGCCAGCAGCCCGCGACAGGGGGCGTTGGGCACTGAAGCTTTCTTT
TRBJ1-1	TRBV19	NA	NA	CASSTLPAGNTEAFF	TGTGCCAGTAGTACTCTTCCGGCAGGGAACACTGAAGCTTTCTTT
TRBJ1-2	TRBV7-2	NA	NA	CASSPSQDRFNYGYTF	TGTGCCAGCAGCCCCTCCCAAGACAGGTTTAACTATGGCTACACCTTC
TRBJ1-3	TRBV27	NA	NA	CASSPTGYSGNTIYF	TGTGCCAGCAGCCCGACAGGTTACTCTGGAAACACCATATATTTT
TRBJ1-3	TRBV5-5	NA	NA	CASSPRAGAGNTIYF	TGTGCCAGCAGCCCGAGGGCAGGGGCTGGAAACACCATATATTTT
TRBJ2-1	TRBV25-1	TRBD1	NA	CASSDSGTGNPNEQFF	TGTGCCAGCAGTGACTCCGGGACAGGGAACCCCAATGAGCAGTTCTTC
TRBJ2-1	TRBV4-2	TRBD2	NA	CASSQDYMAGGIYNEQFF	TGTGCCAGCAGCCAAGATTATATGGCGGGGGGGATTTACAATGAGCAGTTCTTC
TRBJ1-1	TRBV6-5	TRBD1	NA	CASRSGTASNTEAFF	TGTGCCAGCAGATCCGGGACAGCTTCAAACACTGAAGCTTTCTTT
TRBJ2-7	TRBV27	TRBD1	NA	CANADRVGVYEQYF	TGTGCCAACGCGGACAGGGTAGGGGTCTACGAGCAGTACTTC
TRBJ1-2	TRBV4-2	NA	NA	CASSQDGMAGASNYGYTF	TGTGCCAGCAGCCAAGATGGAATGGCAGGGGCCAGCAACTATGGCTACACCTTC
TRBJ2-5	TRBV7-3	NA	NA	CASSPSLLGGQETQYF	TGTGCCAGCAGCCCTAGCTTGTTAGGGGGCCAAGAGACCCAGTACTTC
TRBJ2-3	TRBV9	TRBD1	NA	CASSVTGGSTDTQYF	TGTGCCAGCAGCGTTACAGGGGGATCCACAGATACGCAGTATTTT
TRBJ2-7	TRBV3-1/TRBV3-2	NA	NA	CASSQDGGYEQYF	TGTGCCAGCAGCCAAGATGGCGGCTACGAGCAGTACTTC
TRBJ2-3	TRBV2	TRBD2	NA	CASMNPSGGAGTQYF	TGTGCCAGCATGAACCCTAGCGGGGGGGCCGGAACGCAGTATTTT
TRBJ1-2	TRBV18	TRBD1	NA	CASSPTPGQAYGYTF	TGTGCCAGCTCACCTACTCCAGGACAGGCTTATGGCTACACCTTC
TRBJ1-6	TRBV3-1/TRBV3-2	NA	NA	CASSPEYNSPLHF	TGTGCCAGCAGCCCCGAGTATAATTCACCCCTCCACTTT
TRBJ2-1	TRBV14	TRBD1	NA	CASSQDISQGAWNEQFF	TGTGCCAGCAGCCAAGATATAAGCCAGGGGGCTTGGAATGAGCAGTTCTTC